What follows are 27 T cell receptor beta chains derived from one specimen sequenced in a study of OX40 agonist ivuxolimab in advanced cancers. Assay: immunoSEQ multiplex PCR; the TCRdb copy retains only in-frame clones and omits some. The sample comprises nearly 70,000 clones, 86% of which are singletons, and about 8.2% rests with the top ten. The sequenced sample was CD4+ or CD8+ T cells sorted from blood, obtained in a trial of the OX40 agonist ivuxolimab. The origin of the receptors is an adult with an advanced solid tumor such as melanoma, head and neck, liver or kidney cancer.

The chain combines TRBV6-6 with TRBJ1-5; 11 nucleotides align to TRBD1. Germline V gene data show CDR1 as MNHNY and CDR2 as SVGAGI (reference sequence). Germline trimming cut 4 bases from V and 7 bases from J; bases unmatched to any gene: 9. There are 16 residues in the CDR3. The DNA of the CDR3 is TGTGCCAGCAGTTCCCTCCAAGGACAGGGGGCGCAGCCCCAGCATTTT. Protein sequence: CASSSLQGQGAQPQHF.

CDR3 DNA sequence: TGTGCCAGCAGCGCCGGGGCTCAAGAGACCCAGTACTTC. Protein sequence: CASSAGAQETQYF. This chain links TRBV7-2 with TRBJ2-5, with D tentatively TRBD1 or TRBD2 (5 bases each). The V end was cut by 5 bases, the J end by 2 bases, with 9 bases between. This CDR3 has 13 amino acids. Germline-derived CDR1 and CDR2 are SGHTA and FQGNSA. The complete variable domain, with remaining parts taken from reference TRBV7-2 and TRBJ2-5, reads GAGVSQSPSNKVTEKGKDVELRCDPISGHTALYWYRQSLGQGLEFLIYFQGNSAPDKSGLPSDRFSAERTGGSVSTLTIQRTQQEDSAVYLCASSAGAQETQYFGPGTRLLVL.

V and J are TRBV27 and TRBJ2-1; 9 bases align to TRBD1. Germline assignment: CDR1 MNHEY and CDR2 SMNVEV (reference sequence). This CDR3 spans 14 amino acids. J lost 9 bases, V lost 4 bases, and 7 bases had no gene match. The CDR3 DNA follows: TGTGCCAGCAGTTGGGGACAGGGCTTGGGTGAGCAGTTCTTC. It codes for CASSWGQGLGEQFF.

This clone was observed once. This chain links TRBV6-6 with TRBJ2-7; D is unclear. Trimming removed 1 base at V and 4 bases at J, with 11 bases between. There are 14 residues in the CDR3. The germline V gene has CDR1 MNHNY and CDR2 SVGAGI (reference sequence). The CDR3 nucleotides are TGTGCCAGCAGTTACTGGCTTTCAGGTTACGAGCAGTACTTC. This gives the protein CASSYWLSGYEQYF.

The V call is TRBV7-9, the J call TRBJ1-3, with 7 bases aligning to TRBD1. From germline, CDR1 is SEHNR and CDR2 FQNEAQ (reference sequence). The CDR3 loop spans 13 amino acids. The CDR3 region is CAGRGTSGNTIYF. The CDR3 region has the DNA TGTGCTGGCAGGGGGACCTCTGGAAACACCATATATTTT.

This sequence joins TRBV29-1 and TRBJ1-2; 7 bases map to TRBD1. The CDR3 has 11 residues. CDR1 is SQVTM and CDR2 is ANQGSEA in the germline V gene. Germline trimming cut 5 bases from V and 8 bases from J; bases unmatched to any gene: 5. As DNA, the CDR3 is TGCAGCGTTCGACAGGGTCAAGGCTACACCTTC. Translated: CSVRQGQGYTF.

The V and J genes are TRBV11-3 and TRBJ2-7; D is unresolved. CDR1 is SGHNT, CDR2 YENEEA, per germline. The V gene lost 0 bases and the J gene lost 3 bases, with 15 bases spanning the gap. The CDR3 length is 16 residues. The CDR3 DNA follows: TGTGCCAGCAGCTTAGAATTAGGCCAGAGTCTCTACGAGCAGTACTTC. Its protein product is CASSLELGQSLYEQYF. Using reference TRBV11-3 and TRBJ2-7 for the parts outside the CDR3, the full variable domain is EAGVVQSPRYKIIEKKQPVAFWCNPISGHNTLYWYLQNLGQGPELLIRYENEEAVDDSQLPKDRFSAERLKGVDSTLKIQPAELGDSAVYLCASSLELGQSLYEQYFGPGTRLTVT.

The sample holds a few counts of this clone. The chain uses TRBV19 and TRBJ2-2; 7 positions agree with TRBD1. CDR3 length: 17 residues. Germline CDR1 reads LNHDA; CDR2 reads SQIVND (reference sequence). The V and J ends lost 10 bases and 3 bases, in that order; junction bases with no gene match: 17. CDR3 sequence: CATTGEFWTSDTGELFF. The CDR3 region has the DNA TGTGCCACCACAGGGGAGTTCTGGACGTCGGACACCGGGGAGCTGTTTTTT.

The chain combines TRBV6-6 with TRBJ2-7, with 10 bases fitting TRBD1. Germline V CDR1 and CDR2: MNHNY, SVGAGI (reference sequence). CDR3 size: 13 residues. The V segment lost 5 bases and the J segment 4 bases; nucleotides outside the gene matches: 2. The CDR3 region is CASSRDRGYEQYF. The CDR3 DNA reads as TGTGCCAGCAGTCGGGACAGGGGTTACGAGCAGTACTTC.

This clone was found once. V is TRBV19 and J is TRBJ1-5; D is perhaps TRBD1 (6 bases). The CDR3 is 13 amino acids. CDR1 LNHDA and CDR2 SQIVND come from the germline V gene (reference sequence). Trimming pared 5 bases from V and 3 bases from J, leaving 8 bases between. Written as DNA, the CDR3 is TGTGCCAGTAGTCCGGGACACAATCAGCCCCAGCATTTT. Protein sequence: CASSPGHNQPQHF.

V is TRBV10-3 and J is TRBJ2-6, with D unresolved. With 8 bases removed from V and 0 bases from J, the gap between germline ends came to 11 bases. This CDR3 region has 15 residues. CDR1 and CDR2 from the germline V gene are ENHRY and SYGVKD. The CDR3 region has the DNA TGTGCCATCTGGGCAGGAGACTCTGGGGCCAACGTCCTGACTTTC. Amino acid sequence: CAIWAGDSGANVLTF.

The table lists this clone with a few counts. V and J are TRBV6-5 and TRBJ1-5; D is undetermined. Trimming took 6 bases from V and 7 from J, leaving 10 bases between them. Germline V gene lookup returns CDR1 MNHEY and CDR2 SVGAGI. The CDR3 totals 12 residues. CDR3 sequence reads: CASRGYGQPQHF. CDR3 in DNA: TGTGCCAGCAGAGGTTATGGGCAGCCCCAGCATTTT.

The chain couples TRBV5-8 to TRBJ1-2; D possibly corresponds to TRBD1 (5 bases). In germline, CDR1 is SGHTS, CDR2 YDEGEE. The CDR3 loop spans 14 amino acids. Trimming left V 4 bases short and J 3 bases short, with 13 bases between. CDR3 protein: CASSPRTNYYGYTF. In DNA form, the CDR3 reads TGTGCCAGCAGCCCAAGGACAAACTACTATGGCTACACCTTC.

V usage is TRBV5-6 and J usage is TRBJ1-6, with TRBD1 as a possible D gene (5 bases). Looked up from germline, CDR1 is SGHDT and CDR2 is YYEEEE. The CDR3 contains 14 residues. V gave up 1 base and J gave up 10 bases, with 12 bases separating them. CDR3 amino acids: CASSLLGDDSPLHF. CDR3 DNA sequence: TGTGCCAGCAGCTTGCTCGGGGACGACTCACCCCTCCACTTT.

The V call is TRBV7-2, the J call TRBJ2-7; D is uncertain. The CDR3 runs 17 residues. CDR1 and CDR2 (germline): SGHTA, FQGNSA. V lost 8 bases and J lost 5, with 28 bases in between. The CDR3 sequence is CASALRWMGSSQDEQYF. The CDR3 bases are TGTGCCAGCGCCCTACGATGGATGGGCTCGAGTCAGGACGAGCAGTACTTC.

The chain uses TRBV19 and TRBJ1-4; no clear D gene. Trimming shortened V by 6 bases and J by 5 bases, and 16 bases separated the two germline ends. This CDR3 has 15 residues. The germline gives CDR1 LNHDA, CDR2 SQIVND (reference sequence). CDR3 sequence (DNA): TGTGCCAGTAGGGGAGTAGCGGTGGGGAATGAAAAACTGTTTTTT. Protein: CASRGVAVGNEKLFF. Using reference TRBV19 and TRBJ1-4 for the parts outside the CDR3, the full variable domain is DGGITQSPKYLFRKEGQNVTLSCEQNLNHDAMYWYRQDPGQGLRLIYYSQIVNDFQKGDIAEGYSVSREKKESFPLTVTSAQKNPTAFYLCASRGVAVGNEKLFFGSGTQLSVL.

The chain couples TRBV25-1 to TRBJ1-6; D ambiguous. With 8 bases removed from V and 0 bases from J, the gap between germline ends came to 14 bases. The CDR3 runs 16 residues. Germline V gives CDR1 MGHDK, CDR2 SYGVNS. The CDR3 is CASRPSGSSYNSPLHF. The CDR3 region has the DNA TGTGCCAGCCGTCCATCGGGGAGCTCCTATAATTCACCCCTCCACTTT.

In its sample, this clone was seen once. CDR3 sequence: CASRTAGGPTDTQYF. As DNA, the CDR3 is TGTGCCAGCAGAACGGCGGGGGGGCCCACAGATACGCAGTATTTT. This chain uses TRBV2 with TRBJ2-3; 9 bases fit TRBD2. CDR3 length: 15 residues. Trimming cost V 6 bases and J 2 bases; bases outside gene matches: 6. Germline V gene sequence: CDR1 SNHLY, CDR2 FYNNEI.

In the case of this clone: Other DNA sequences in this sample translate to the same CDR3. The J gene is TRBJ2-1, the V gene TRBV4-3; tentatively, D is TRBD2 (6 bases). CDR1 is LGHNA and CDR2 is YSLEER in the germline V gene. V was shortened by 0 bases and J by 0 bases, with 12 bases between the two germline ends. The CDR3 covers 17 residues. CDR3 bases: TGCGCCAGCAGCCAAGATCTTCGGGGGAGCTCCTACAATGAGCAGTTCTTC. Translating gives CASSQDLRGSSYNEQFF.

The gene calls are TRBV18 and TRBJ1-5; 7 bases fit TRBD1. V shed 1 base and J 3 bases; nucleotides not matched to a gene: 3. The CDR3 spans 15 residues. Germline V gives CDR1 KGHSH, CDR2 LQKENI. CDR3 nucleotide sequence: TGTGCCAGCTCACCACAGCAGGGGGACAATCAGCCCCAGCATTTT. Residues: CASSPQQGDNQPQHF. Complete variable domain (other parts from reference TRBV18 and TRBJ1-5): NAGVMQNPRHLVRRRGQEARLRCSPMKGHSHVYWYRQLPEEGLKFMVYLQKENIIDESGMPKERFSAEFPKEGPSILRIQQVVRGDSAAYFCASSPQQGDNQPQHFGDGTRLSIL.

This clone appeared once. This chain links TRBV7-2 with TRBJ2-3; 11 nucleotides agree with TRBD2. The CDR3 consists of 16 residues. From germline, CDR1 is SGHTA and CDR2 FQGNSA. The J segment lost 2 bases and the V segment lost 7 bases, leaving 8 bases of the junction unmatched. The CDR3 region has the DNA TGTGCCAGCACCCTAACTAGCGGGGGACCCACAGATACGCAGTATTTT. Its protein is CASTLTSGGPTDTQYF.

This chain uses TRBV7-2 with TRBJ1-1, with 7 bases fitting TRBD1. The ends lost 3 bases at V and 4 bases at J; junction bases unmatched: 5. There are 14 residues in the CDR3. The germline V gene has CDR1 SGHTA and CDR2 FQGNSA. The CDR3 coding sequence is TGTGCCAGCAGCTTTACAGGGACAGCCACTGAAGCTTTCTTT. Translation: CASSFTGTATEAFF.

V and J are TRBV6-5 and TRBJ1-4, with 9 bases fitting TRBD1. The germline gives CDR1 MNHEY, CDR2 SVGAGI. The ends lost 6 bases at V and 14 bases at J; junction bases unmatched: 4. This CDR3 has 11 residues. CDR3 region: CASSPGQGLFF. CDR3 nucleotide sequence: TGTGCCAGCAGCCCGGGACAGGGCCTGTTTTTT.

The chain combines TRBV6-5 with TRBJ2-7; 7 bases are a match to TRBD1. Germline CDR1 is MNHEY and CDR2 is SVGAGI. V trimming: 5 bases; J trimming: 0 bases; junction bases outside the gene matches: 4. The CDR3 extends over 14 amino acids. CDR3: CASSRGDSSYEQYF. Here the CDR3 DNA reads TGTGCCAGCAGTCGAGGGGACAGCTCCTACGAGCAGTACTTC.

The rearrangement links TRBV7-9 to TRBJ2-5; D perhaps matches TRBD2 (5 bases). Trimming cost V 1 base and J 5 bases, with 11 bases left between them. The germline CDR1 and CDR2 sequences are SEHNR and FQNEAQ (reference sequence). The CDR3 runs 14 residues. The CDR3 protein is CASSLEGLQETQYF. CDR3 DNA: TGTGCCAGCAGCTTAGAAGGACTCCAGGAGACCCAGTACTTC.

The gene calls are TRBV10-3 and TRBJ2-3; tentative D call: TRBD2 (6 bases). The V and J ends lost 0 bases and 4 bases respectively, with 8 bases between them. The CDR3 has 14 residues. Germline V gene data show CDR1 as ENHRY and CDR2 as SYGVKD. The CDR3 nucleotides read TGTGCCATCAGTGAGTCGACGGGGGCAGATACGCAGTATTTT. Its translation: CAISESTGADTQYF.

The chain couples TRBV7-3 to TRBJ1-5, with a tentative D call TRBD1 (6 bases). V was clipped by 0 bases and J by 10 bases, with 10 bases between them. Germline V gene sequence: CDR1 SGHTA, CDR2 FQGTGA. CDR3 length: 13 amino acids. CDR3 protein: CASSLTGGSPQHF. The CDR3 DNA is TGTGCCAGCAGCTTAACAGGGGGTAGTCCCCAGCATTTT.